Listed below are T cell receptor beta chains from one sample, sequenced in a study of blood T cell repertoires in COVID-19. The method was immunoSEQ multiplex PCR; TCRdb's version includes in-frame clones alone and lacks a portion of them. The table records 200,000 to 300,000 clones, about four fifths of them present only once. Material for sequencing was PBMCs or T cells enriched from blood (not recorded which). These receptors originate from a middle-aged woman who had been exposed to COVID-19. CDR3s include the opening cysteine and the closing phenylalanine or tryptophan. The order of the fields is J gene, clone size, V gene, D gene, CDR3 DNA, CDR3 protein. The D gene is left open where the match is weak. Expanded clones get a size class; other rows say once, few or many, or leave the size out.

J: TRBJ2-1
size: NA
V: TRBV27
D: TRBD2
DNA: TGTGCCAGCAGTTTATGGGGACTAGCGGGGGCAAATGAGCAGTTCTTC
CDR3: CASSLWGLAGANEQFF

J: TRBJ2-2
size: NA
V: TRBV2
D: TRBD1
DNA: TGTGCCAGCAGTGGGAACAGGGGTGGCACCGGGGAGCTGTTTTTT
CDR3: CASSGNRGGTGELFF

J: TRBJ1-2
size: NA
V: TRBV4-2
D: TRBD1
DNA: TGTGCCAGCAGCCAAACTCCGGGACAGGAAGCTTCTAACTATGGCTACACCTTC
CDR3: CASSQTPGQEASNYGYTF

J: TRBJ2-3
size: NA
V: TRBV29-1
D: TRBD2
DNA: TGCAGCGCCGCCCCGGGACTAGCGGGGGGGAGACCAGATACGCAGTATTTT
CDR3: CSAAPGLAGGRPDTQYF

J: TRBJ1-1
size: NA
V: TRBV4-1
D: NA
DNA: TGCGCCAGCAGCCAGCCCCAGACAGGGAACACTGAAGCTTTCTTT
CDR3: CASSQPQTGNTEAFF

J: TRBJ2-7
size: NA
V: TRBV6-5
D: NA
DNA: TGTGCCAGCAGTTACCGAAGGACTGGGGAGTACGAGCAGTACTTC
CDR3: CASSYRRTGEYEQYF

J: TRBJ1-5
size: NA
V: TRBV5-1
D: NA
DNA: TGCGCCAGCAGCTTCAGCGGGGCGCGGGGACAGCCCCAGCATTTT
CDR3: CASSFSGARGQPQHF

J: TRBJ2-5
size: NA
V: TRBV11-1
D: TRBD1
DNA: TGTGCCAGCAGCTTAAGGCTAGGGACAGGGGCAGAGACCCAGTACTTC
CDR3: CASSLRLGTGAETQYF

J: TRBJ2-4
size: NA
V: TRBV23-1
D: NA
DNA: TGCGCCAGCAGTCCCCCGGGGGAAGCCAAAAACATTCAGTACTTC
CDR3: CASSPPGEAKNIQYF

J: TRBJ2-5
size: NA
V: TRBV5-1
D: NA
DNA: TGCGCCAGCAGCTTGGGCGCGGGTCCGGAAGAGACCCAGTACTTC
CDR3: CASSLGAGPEETQYF

J: TRBJ2-5
size: NA
V: TRBV7-3
D: NA
DNA: TGTGCCAGCAGCTTAAGTGGGGGGGCCCGGGAGACCCAGTACTTC
CDR3: CASSLSGGARETQYF

J: TRBJ2-2
size: NA
V: TRBV9
D: TRBD1
DNA: TGTGCCAGCAGCGCAAACCCACAGGGGGTGGACACCGGGGAGCTGTTTTTT
CDR3: CASSANPQGVDTGELFF

J: TRBJ1-1
size: NA
V: TRBV7-9
D: NA
DNA: TGTGCCAGCACCCCCCCCGGGCGGGTTAACACTGAAGCTTTCTTT
CDR3: CASTPPGRVNTEAFF

J: TRBJ1-6
size: once
V: TRBV2
D: TRBD1
DNA: TGTGCCAGCAGGGGAGCGACAGGGGGCGAATCACCCCTCCACTTT
CDR3: CASRGATGGESPLHF

J: TRBJ1-5
size: NA
V: TRBV9
D: NA
DNA: TGTGCCAGCAGCGCACCGGGTGCCGATCAGCCCCAGCATTTT
CDR3: CASSAPGADQPQHF

J: TRBJ2-7
size: few
V: TRBV30
D: NA
DNA: TGTGCCTGGAGTAAGGGGGTCTACGAGCAGTACTTC
CDR3: CAWSKGVYEQYF

J: TRBJ1-1
size: NA
V: TRBV27
D: NA
DNA: TGTGCCAGCAGTCTTAACAGGGTGAACACTGAAGCTTTCTTT
CDR3: CASSLNRVNTEAFF